Listed here are 16 T cell receptor beta chains from one sample, sequenced in a study of cytomegalovirus exposure and HLA in healthy donors. The PCR used 60 Vbeta and 13 Jbeta primers. The method was immunoSEQ multiplex PCR; TCRdb's version includes in-frame clones alone and lacks a portion of them. This table holds about 180,000 clones, over 70% found once. Source material: PBMCs. Receptors were obtained from a woman aged 25 to 45 in good health and CMV-seronegative.

The CDR3 loop is CASSQPGSSYEQYF. DNA of the CDR3: TGCGCCAGCAGCCAGCCCGGGTCCTCCTACGAGCAGTACTTC. J is TRBJ2-7 and V is TRBV4-1, with D hard to call. Trimming pared 3 bases from V and 0 bases from J, leaving 9 bases between. CDR1 and CDR2 (germline): MGHRA, YSYEKL. This CDR3 is 14 amino acids long.

The J gene is TRBJ2-2, the V gene TRBV6-4; 7 bases fit TRBD2. CDR3 length: 15 residues. The germline V gene encodes CDR1 MRHNA and CDR2 SNTAGT. Trimming cost V 2 bases and J 2 bases; bases outside gene matches: 2. The CDR3 DNA reads as TGTGCCAGCAGTGACGGGAGGGCAAACACCGGGGAGCTGTTTTTT. It specifies CASSDGRANTGELFF.

This sequence joins TRBV5-4 and TRBJ2-3; D is possibly TRBD1 (5 bases). The V gene's germline CDR1 is SGHNT and CDR2 YYREEE (reference sequence). The CDR3 extends over 14 amino acids. Trimming took off 4 bases at V and 1 base at J, with 10 bases between the two ends. The CDR3 reads CASSRRDGTDTQYF. The CDR3 DNA follows: TGTGCCAGCAGCCGCAGGGATGGCACAGATACGCAGTATTTT.

The chain uses TRBV2 and TRBJ2-3; a possible D gene is TRBD1 (6 bases). There are 14 residues in the CDR3. Germline assignment: CDR1 SNHLY and CDR2 FYNNEI. Trimming pared 5 bases from V and 1 base from J, leaving 10 bases between. CDR3 nucleotide sequence: TGTGCCAGCAGTCCAGGACAGCGCACAGATACGCAGTATTTT. As protein: CASSPGQRTDTQYF.

The chain carries TRBV2 and TRBJ2-2; TRBD2 might be the D (5 bases). Germline V gives CDR1 SNHLY, CDR2 FYNNEI. The CDR3 runs to 15 residues. V was cut by 6 bases and J by 5 bases, with 16 bases left in between. The CDR3 reads CASSIRHRGTGELFF. Here the CDR3 DNA reads TGTGCCAGCAGCATCAGACACCGCGGGACCGGGGAGCTGTTTTTT.

This clone was seen more than once but under ten times. The chain recombines TRBV4-1 with TRBJ2-2, with D perhaps TRBD2 (5 bases). The CDR3 spans 15 residues. Trimming removed 2 bases at V and 1 base at J, with 8 bases between. CDR1 and CDR2 (germline): MGHRA, YSYEKL. The CDR3 here is CASSQLGENTGELFF. In nucleotides, the CDR3 is TGCGCCAGCAGCCAATTGGGAGAGAACACCGGGGAGCTGTTTTTT.

The chain uses TRBV4-1 and TRBJ2-7; TRBD2 agrees at 8 bases. The CDR3 loop spans 17 amino acids. V lost 0 bases to trimming and J lost 2 bases; unmatched junction nucleotides: 9. Germline CDR1 MGHRA, CDR2 YSYEKL. CDR3 sequence reads: CASSQESGSGNPYEQYF. The CDR3 nucleotides read TGCGCCAGCAGCCAAGAATCGGGTAGCGGGAATCCCTACGAGCAGTACTTC.

This chain uses TRBV2 with TRBJ2-2; D is ambiguous. V lost 5 bases, J lost 6 bases, and 13 bases lay in between. This CDR3 comprises 14 residues. CDR1 SNHLY and CDR2 FYNNEI come from the germline V gene. CDR3 bases: TGTGCCAGCAGTAAAGGGCTGGCGGCCGGGGAGCTGTTTTTT. It encodes CASSKGLAAGELFF. The full variable domain, in which reference TRBV2 and TRBJ2-2 provide the parts outside the CDR3, is EPEVTQTPSHQVTQMGQEVILRCVPISNHLYFYWYRQILGQKVEFLVSFYNNEISEKSEIFDDQFSVERPDGSNFTLKIRSTKLEDSAMYFCASSKGLAAGELFFGEGSRLTVL.

This chain joins TRBV7-2 and TRBJ1-2, with no clear D. From germline, CDR1 is SGHTA and CDR2 FQGNSA. This CDR3 spans 15 amino acids. V lost 3 bases to trimming and J lost 4 bases, with 15 bases between them. The CDR3 sequence: CASSFSPTGFYGYTF. CDR3 in DNA: TGTGCCAGCAGCTTTTCCCCGACGGGGTTCTATGGCTACACCTTC. The full variable domain, with the rest looked up from reference TRBV7-2 and TRBJ1-2, is GAGVSQSPSNKVTEKGKDVELRCDPISGHTALYWYRQSLGQGLEFLIYFQGNSAPDKSGLPSDRFSAERTGGSVSTLTIQRTQQEDSAVYLCASSFSPTGFYGYTFGSGTRLTVV.

The chain is built from TRBV5-5 and TRBJ2-1; 11 positions agree with TRBD2. The CDR3 extends over 14 amino acids. Germline-derived CDR1 and CDR2 are SGHKS and YYEKEE (reference sequence). Losses at the gene ends were 7 bases for V and 3 bases for J; bases not matched to a gene: 3. CDR3 nucleotide sequence: TGTGCCAGCCTTACTAGCGGGAGCTACAATGAGCAGTTCTTC. This codes for CASLTSGSYNEQFF.

This chain links TRBV7-8 with TRBJ1-5; 7 positions match TRBD1. Germline V gives CDR1 SGHVS, CDR2 FQNEAQ. The CDR3 sequence is 16 residues long. The V and J ends lost 6 bases and 0 bases, in that order; junction bases with no gene match: 8. The CDR3 sequence: CASSPRDSYSNQPQHF. The CDR3, as DNA: TGTGCCAGCAGTCCCAGGGACAGTTATAGCAATCAGCCCCAGCATTTT.

The chain couples TRBV28 to TRBJ1-2, with 10 bases identical to TRBD1. The V gene's germline CDR1 is MDHEN and CDR2 SYDVKM. Losses at the gene ends were 3 bases for V and 5 bases for J; bases not matched to a gene: 3. There are 14 residues in the CDR3. Written as DNA, the CDR3 is TGTGCCAGCAGTTTCACGGGACAGGGGTATGGCTACACCTTC. Amino acid sequence: CASSFTGQGYGYTF.

The CDR3 here is CASSQDTGPTNYGYTF. The DNA for the CDR3 is TGTGCCAGCAGCCAAGATACAGGACCCACTAACTATGGCTACACCTTC. The V and J genes are TRBV14 and TRBJ1-2; TRBD1 might be the D (5 bases). The CDR3 consists of 16 residues. The V end was cut by 0 bases, the J end by 0 bases, with 11 bases between. Germline values: CDR1 SGHDN, CDR2 FVKESK.

This sequence joins TRBV25-1 and TRBJ1-1; D remains unclear. Germline loops: CDR1 MGHDK, CDR2 SYGVNS. Trimming left V 0 bases short and J 8 bases short, with 4 bases between. This CDR3 has 11 amino acids. The CDR3: CASSEYREAFF. CDR3 in DNA: TGTGCCAGCAGTGAATACAGGGAAGCTTTCTTT.

This clone appeared a few times. J is TRBJ2-7 and V is TRBV28; TRBD2 aligns across 13 bases. The CDR3 sequence is 21 residues long. Trimming removed 5 bases from V and 0 bases from J; junction bases left unmatched: 19. Germline V gene data show CDR1 as MDHEN and CDR2 as SYDVKM. The chain's CDR3 is CASSGRIPGLAGPTISYEQYF. The DNA for the CDR3 is TGTGCCAGCAGTGGAAGAATCCCGGGACTAGCGGGACCCACTATCTCCTACGAGCAGTACTTC.

V and J are TRBV7-2 and TRBJ2-7; the match to TRBD1 covers 7 bases. This CDR3 contains 15 residues. In germline, CDR1 is SGHTA, CDR2 FQGNSA. V was clipped by 6 bases and J by 1 base; unmatched bases: 9. This chain's CDR3 is CASRQSYRGSYEQYF. DNA for the CDR3: TGTGCCAGCAGACAGTCCTACAGGGGATCCTACGAGCAGTACTTC.